Below, 31 T cell receptor beta chains from the same sample are listed, as sequenced in a study of T cell responses to AZD1222 COVID-19 vaccine. Sequencing was performed with immunoSEQ multiplex PCR; in TCRdb, only in-frame clones are kept and a portion is missing. Of about 140,000 clones in the sample, more than 85% were seen once. The sample here was peripheral blood, taken 28 days after the second AZD1222 dose. The receptors were sampled from an adult who received the AZD1222 COVID-19 vaccine.

The chain has TRBV11-2 and TRBJ2-1; 10 bases agree with TRBD2. The junction had 11 bases not matched to a gene; V was cut back by 0 bases and J by 9 bases. The CDR3 has 17 residues. CDR1 and CDR2 from the germline V gene are SGHAT and FQNNGV. The CDR3 spells CASSLDLASGRIGEQFF. DNA for the CDR3: TGTGCCAGCAGCTTAGATCTTGCTAGCGGGAGAATTGGTGAGCAGTTCTTC.

V and J are TRBV5-1 and TRBJ2-7, with 9 nucleotides matching TRBD1. The germline V gene has CDR1 SGHRS and CDR2 YFSETQ. This CDR3 is 13 amino acids long. The junction had 4 bases not matched to a gene; V was cut back by 5 bases and J by 4 bases. The CDR3 DNA sequence: TGCGCCAGCAGTGGGACAGGGCTATACGAGCAGTACTTC. It translates to CASSGTGLYEQYF.

The rearrangement uses TRBV19 and TRBJ2-4; weak D call: TRBD2 (7 bases). The CDR3 consists of 14 residues. Trimming pared 10 bases from V and 2 bases from J, leaving 15 bases between. Germline V gene sequence: CDR1 LNHDA, CDR2 SQIVND (reference sequence). The CDR3 sequence is CATRGGGSKNIQYF. The CDR3 region has the DNA TGTGCCACCCGAGGGGGGGGCTCCAAAAACATTCAGTACTTC.

The chain combines TRBV18 with TRBJ2-1, with TRBD2 matching over 11 bases. This CDR3 is built from 17 residues. Losses at the gene ends were 3 bases for V and 3 bases for J; bases not matched to a gene: 7. The germline V gene has CDR1 KGHSH and CDR2 LQKENI. The CDR3 DNA is TGTGCCAGCTCACCGTCAACCGGGACTAGCGGCTACAATGAGCAGTTCTTC. Amino acids: CASSPSTGTSGYNEQFF.

This clone occurred once. The gene calls are TRBV2 and TRBJ1-5; the match to TRBD1 covers 7 bases. The germline gives CDR1 SNHLY, CDR2 FYNNEI. Trimming removed 8 bases from V and 2 bases from J; junction bases left unmatched: 6. The CDR3 totals 14 residues. The CDR3 protein is CASVRGLGNQPQHF. The DNA of the CDR3 is TGTGCCAGCGTCAGGGGGTTAGGCAATCAGCCCCAGCATTTT. The whole variable domain, filled in from reference TRBV2 and TRBJ1-5, reads EPEVTQTPSHQVTQMGQEVILRCVPISNHLYFYWYRQILGQKVEFLVSFYNNEISEKSEIFDDQFSVERPDGSNFTLKIRSTKLEDSAMYFCASVRGLGNQPQHFGDGTRLSIL.

This chain links TRBV6-6 with TRBJ2-7, with a tentative D call TRBD1 (6 bases). Trimming left V 2 bases short and J 0 bases short, with 11 bases between. Germline V lookup: CDR1 MNHNY, CDR2 SVGAGI (reference sequence). CDR3 length: 15 residues. In DNA, the CDR3 is TGTGCCAGCAGTTACCGGGCAGGGGCCTCCTACGAGCAGTACTTC. Translated, it gives CASSYRAGASYEQYF.

The sample holds one count of this clone. This chain links TRBV28 with TRBJ1-5; no reliable D call. V lost 2 bases and J lost 0, with 14 bases in between. The CDR3 length is 17 residues. The germline CDR1 and CDR2 sequences are MDHEN and SYDVKM. The CDR3 DNA follows: TGTGCCAGCAGTTTAGGAAGGGTCCTCTATAGCAATCAGCCCCAGCATTTT. Translation: CASSLGRVLYSNQPQHF. The variable domain in full, with the rest retrieved from reference TRBV28 and TRBJ1-5, is DVKVTQSSRYLVKRTGEKVFLECVQDMDHENMFWYRQDPGLGLRLIYFSYDVKMKEKGDIPEGYSVSREKKERFSLILESASTNQTSMYLCASSLGRVLYSNQPQHFGDGTRLSIL.

The V gene is TRBV2, the J gene TRBJ2-3, with 8 bases fitting TRBD1. The V and J ends lost 5 bases and 2 bases, in that order; junction bases with no gene match: 6. Germline CDR1 SNHLY, CDR2 FYNNEI. CDR3 length: 15 amino acids. This CDR3 reads CASSFDRGITDTQYF. CDR3 DNA: TGTGCCAGCAGTTTCGACAGGGGTATCACAGATACGCAGTATTTT.

The V gene is TRBV10-3, the J gene TRBJ2-1; 10 positions agree with TRBD2. This CDR3 has 15 amino acids. Per germline, CDR1 ENHRY and CDR2 SYGVKD. The J segment lost 7 bases and the V segment lost 4 bases, leaving 7 bases of the junction unmatched. The chain's CDR3 is CAISAQREGRNEQFF. The CDR3 DNA reads TGTGCCATCAGTGCCCAGCGGGAGGGCCGAAATGAGCAGTTCTTC.

The chain links TRBV25-1 to TRBJ2-5, with TRBD1 matching 8 bases. The germline CDR1 and CDR2 sequences are MGHDK and SYGVNS. J lost 1 base, V lost 3 bases, and 4 bases had no gene match. This CDR3 comprises 15 residues. Here the CDR3 reads CASSDRGRSQETQYF. CDR3 bases: TGTGCCAGCAGTGACAGGGGGCGATCCCAAGAGACCCAGTACTTC. The variable domain in full, completed from reference TRBV25-1 and TRBJ2-5, reads EADIYQTPRYLVIGTGKKITLECSQTMGHDKMYWYQQDPGMELHLIHYSYGVNSTEKGDLSSESTVSRIRTEHFPLTLESARPSHTSQYLCASSDRGRSQETQYFGPGTRLLVL.

This clone was seen a single time. The chain links TRBV5-1 to TRBJ1-2; the D is unclear. Trimming took 3 bases from V and 8 from J, leaving 17 bases between them. The CDR3 loop spans 14 amino acids. CDR1 is SGHRS, CDR2 YFSETQ, per germline. CDR3 region: CASSSSDRAGGYTF. DNA of the CDR3: TGCGCCAGCAGCTCCTCGGACCGGGCGGGGGGCTACACCTTC. The full variable domain, completed using reference TRBV5-1 and TRBJ1-2, is KAGVTQTPRYLIKTRGQQVTLSCSPISGHRSVSWYQQTPGQGLQFLFEYFSETQRNKGNFPGRFSGRQFSNSRSEMNVSTLELGDSALYLCASSSSDRAGGYTFGSGTRLTVV.

The genes are TRBV5-5 and TRBJ2-7, with 7 bases that match TRBD2. The CDR3 covers 14 residues. V lost 2 bases and J lost 3; bases outside the gene matches: 5. CDR1 and CDR2 from the germline V gene are SGHKS and YYEKEE (reference sequence). The CDR3 here is CASSFGGSLYEQYF. The DNA of the CDR3 is TGTGCCAGCAGCTTCGGCGGGAGTCTCTACGAGCAGTACTTC.

The gene calls are TRBV6-2 or TRBV6-3 and TRBJ2-2, with 7 bases fitting TRBD2. Trimming cost V 2 bases and J 1 base; bases outside gene matches: 7. The CDR3 sequence is 17 residues long. Germline-derived CDR1 and CDR2 are MNHEY and SVGEGT. The CDR3 spells CASSYRAGYGNTGELFF. The CDR3 coding sequence is TGTGCCAGCAGTTACAGAGCGGGATACGGGAACACCGGGGAGCTGTTTTTT.

V usage is TRBV7-3 and J usage is TRBJ2-1; D is unresolved. This CDR3 region has 12 residues. Germline V gene sequence: CDR1 SGHTA, CDR2 FQGTGA. V lost 0 bases and J 6 bases, leaving 3 bases between the germline ends. The CDR3 region is CASSLTANEQFF. The CDR3 DNA follows: TGTGCCAGCAGCTTAACGGCCAATGAGCAGTTCTTC. Looking up the rest from reference TRBV7-3 and TRBJ2-1 gives the full variable domain: GAGVSQTPSNKVTEKGKYVELRCDPISGHTALYWYRQSLGQGPEFLIYFQGTGAADDSGLPNDRFFAVRPEGSVSTLKIQRTERGDSAVYLCASSLTANEQFFGPGTRLTVL.

This chain joins TRBV27 and TRBJ1-2; a possible D gene is TRBD1 (6 bases). The CDR3 contains 14 residues. V lost 6 bases to trimming and J lost 8 bases, with 19 bases between them. Germline-derived CDR1 and CDR2 are MNHEY and SMNVEV (reference sequence). The CDR3 region is CASRAGGWSGGYTF. The CDR3 bases are TGTGCCAGCAGGGCGGGGGGCTGGTCGGGAGGCTACACCTTC.

The genes are TRBV6-4 and TRBJ1-1, with 12 nucleotides matching TRBD1. CDR1 and CDR2 from the germline V gene are MRHNA and SNTAGT. The CDR3 runs to 19 residues. J was trimmed by 2 bases and V by 6 bases; bases with no gene match: 16. CDR3 sequence: CASRGANRDRGLRNTEAFF. The CDR3 DNA is TGTGCCAGCAGGGGGGCCAACCGGGACAGGGGGCTAAGAAACACTGAAGCTTTCTTT.

This rearrangement joins TRBV10-3 to TRBJ2-1; D is undetermined. Germline CDR1 is ENHRY and CDR2 is SYGVKD. This CDR3 contains 13 residues. Trimming removed 4 bases at V and 2 bases at J, with 6 bases between. CDR3 residues: CAISGSAYNEQFF. The CDR3 nucleotides are TGTGCCATCAGTGGGAGTGCCTACAATGAGCAGTTCTTC.

The chain recombines TRBV2 with TRBJ2-5; no clear D. The CDR3 consists of 15 residues. V lost 2 bases to trimming and J lost 2 bases, with 12 bases between them. Germline V CDR1 and CDR2: SNHLY, FYNNEI. CDR3 amino acids: CASSELRTPQETQYF. The CDR3 bases are TGTGCCAGCAGTGAACTCCGGACGCCGCAAGAGACCCAGTACTTC.

This sequence joins TRBV19 and TRBJ1-3; D uncertain. Trimming took 6 bases from V and 7 from J, leaving 22 bases between them. This CDR3 contains 16 residues. From germline, CDR1 is LNHDA and CDR2 SQIVND (reference sequence). The CDR3: CASRSPGPKGLNTIYF. The CDR3 coding sequence is TGTGCCAGTAGATCCCCGGGCCCGAAGGGTCTTAACACCATATATTTT.

The genes are TRBV7-6 and TRBJ2-1; TRBD1 aligns across 8 bases. V dropped 5 bases and J dropped 8; count of bases not matched to a gene: 11. CDR1 SGHVS and CDR2 FNYEAQ come from the germline V gene. The CDR3 loop spans 15 amino acids. DNA for the CDR3: TGTGCCAGCAGCCCAGGACAGGGTGTAGCGTATGAGCAGTTCTTC. Protein sequence: CASSPGQGVAYEQFF.

This rearrangement joins TRBV19 to TRBJ2-5; 7 bases match TRBD1. From germline, CDR1 is LNHDA and CDR2 SQIVND (reference sequence). This CDR3 comprises 13 residues. V lost 6 bases to trimming and J lost 4 bases; unmatched junction nucleotides: 5. The CDR3 nucleotides are TGTGCCAGTAGGACGACAGGGAGAGAGACCCAGTACTTC. Translated, it gives CASRTTGRETQYF.

This sequence joins TRBV9 and TRBJ2-5, with no clear D. The V and J ends lost 1 base and 4 bases respectively, with 8 bases between them. Germline values: CDR1 SGDLS, CDR2 YYNGEE. This CDR3 spans 13 amino acids. The CDR3, as DNA: TGTGCCAGCAGCGTACGTACGCGAGAGACCCAGTACTTC. Encoded protein: CASSVRTRETQYF.

The rearrangement uses TRBV6-4 and TRBJ2-6, with D maybe TRBD1 (5 bases). Trimming cost V 0 bases and J 4 bases, with 10 bases left between them. Germline CDR1 and CDR2: MRHNA and SNTAGT. This CDR3 comprises 16 residues. The CDR3 sequence is CASSDSKGSGANVLTF. As DNA, the CDR3 is TGTGCCAGCAGTGACTCGAAGGGGTCCGGGGCCAACGTCCTGACTTTC.

The chain's CDR3 is CASSPRSGTDTQYF. The DNA for the CDR3 is TGTGCCAGCAGCCCCCGAAGTGGAACAGATACGCAGTATTTT. This chain joins TRBV4-2 and TRBJ2-3; D unresolved. This CDR3 spans 14 amino acids. Germline V CDR1 and CDR2: LGHNA, YNFKEQ. Deletions cut 4 bases from V and 3 bases from J, with 11 bases between.

CDR3 nucleotides: TGCGCCAGTCTCCCGGGGGCGCACTCCTACGAGCAGTACTTC. Protein product: CASLPGAHSYEQYF. The chain joins TRBV4-3 to TRBJ2-7; D might be TRBD1 or TRBD2, each matching 6 bases. V shed 9 bases and J shed 0 bases, with 15 bases lying between them. The CDR3 sequence is 14 residues long. CDR1 LGHNA and CDR2 YSLEER come from the germline V gene.

V gene TRBV30 combines with J gene TRBJ2-3, with D uncertain. CDR3 length: 15 amino acids. The germline V and J ends were trimmed by 5 bases and 6 bases, with 21 bases remaining between them. Per germline, CDR1 GTSNPN and CDR2 SVGIG (reference sequence). The CDR3 loop reads CAWAHSGVGRDTQYF. In DNA, the CDR3 is TGTGCCTGGGCCCACTCCGGTGTGGGTCGCGATACGCAGTATTTT.

The chain has TRBV7-8 and TRBJ2-1, with 14 bases that match TRBD2. The CDR3 is 18 amino acids. The V gene end was trimmed by 5 bases and the J gene end by 9 bases; junction bases not matched to a gene: 15. CDR1 and CDR2 (germline): SGHVS, FQNEAQ. The CDR3 here is CASSLITGTSGSGSEQFF. CDR3 bases: TGTGCCAGCAGCCTTATAACCGGGACTAGCGGGAGTGGGAGTGAGCAGTTCTTC. Variable domain in full (rest from reference TRBV7-8 and TRBJ2-1): GAGVSQSPRYKVAKRGQDVALRCDPISGHVSLFWYQQALGQGPEFLTYFQNEAQLDKSGLPSDRFFAERPEGSVSTLKIQRTQQEDSAVYLCASSLITGTSGSGSEQFFGPGTRLTVL.

The rearrangement links TRBV7-9 to TRBJ1-4; TRBD1 aligns across 11 bases. Per the germline V gene, CDR1 is SEHNR and CDR2 is FQNEAQ (reference sequence). The V gene end was trimmed by 4 bases and the J gene end by 4 bases; junction bases not matched to a gene: 8. This CDR3 contains 17 residues. The CDR3 sequence: CASSWDRGLTGNEKLFF. CDR3 in DNA: TGTGCCAGCAGCTGGGACAGGGGGTTGACGGGTAATGAAAAACTGTTTTTT.

V and J are TRBV20-1 and TRBJ1-4; D is uncertain. This CDR3 region has 11 residues. Germline CDR1 DFQATT, CDR2 SNEGSKA (reference sequence). V lost 3 bases and J 4 bases, leaving 3 bases between the germline ends. The CDR3 loop reads CSASNNEKLFF. For the CDR3, the DNA is TGCAGTGCTAGCAATAATGAAAAACTGTTTTTT.

The chain combines TRBV4-1 with TRBJ1-1; the D is unclear. V was shortened by 4 bases and J by 3 bases, with 12 bases between the two germline ends. The CDR3 runs to 14 residues. Germline assignment: CDR1 MGHRA and CDR2 YSYEKL. In DNA form, the CDR3 reads TGCGCCAGCAGCCGCTCCGTATATGACACTGAAGCTTTCTTT. Protein: CASSRSVYDTEAFF.

This clone has only a few counts. The chain employs TRBV6-6 and TRBJ1-3, with TRBD1 as a possible D gene (5 bases). Trimming stripped 2 bases from V and 4 bases from J, with 9 bases between. The CDR3 is made up of 14 amino acids. The V gene's germline CDR1 is MNHNY and CDR2 SVGAGI (reference sequence). As DNA, the CDR3 is TGTGCCAGCAGTTACGTAGGGGCGGGAAACACCATATATTTT. It codes for CASSYVGAGNTIYF.